Detailed here is one T cell receptor (beta chain). The antigen remains undetermined. Data came from immunoSEQ multiplex PCR; TCRdb stores just in-frame clones and leaves some out. This sample has 66,000 or so clones; around 75% occur once, and the top ten carry approximately 9%. This sample was included in a study of PD-1 blockade in classical Hodgkin lymphoma. Background on the study: Patients got intravenous nivolumab 3 mg/kg every 2 weeks. Study observations and caveats: By cycle point C4D1, TCR diversity had risen significantly in CD4+ cells (but not CD8+ cells). Why the repertoires differ is still unclear, perhaps disease activity or prior therapy.

Germline-derived CDR1 and CDR2 are MNHEY and SVGAGI. Trimming took 6 bases from V and 5 from J, leaving 16 bases between them. The CDR3 has 14 amino acids. All patients relapsed after autologous stem cell transplantation, and brentuximab vedotin exposure varied. Complete response, partial response or progressive disease made up the best responses. J is TRBJ1-1 and V is TRBV6-5; TRBD1 might be the D (5 bases). The sample here was peripheral blood mononuclear cells (PBMCs), taken before the second cycle of nivolumab. The TCR originated in a human donor with classical Hodgkin lymphoma. In nucleotides, the CDR3 is TGTGCCAGCAGCCATAGATCTTGGGGGACTGAAGCTTTCTTT. Translated: CASSHRSWGTEAFF.